This T cell receptor (beta chain) emerged from a study of shared clonotypes between healthy human individuals. Study-level information: Each donor had three CD4 naive, three CD4 memory, two CD8 naive and one CD8 memory plate. Overall study results and limits: Some clonotypes were shared by all four sorted-subset donors, while others were not shared. The non-shared ones had lower generation probabilities than the shared ones. Sharing across four donors was seen in roughly 5.2% of naive CD4 clonotypes.

In the sorted-subset replicate PCRs, approximately 200 ng DNA, 25,000 to 30,000 T cell genomes, was used. The assay was immunoSEQ multiplex PCR, and TCRdb's table has in-frame clones only and misses some. The sample contains approximately 2,000,000 clones, around 93% of which appear only once. Concerning this clone itself: Its specificity is unknown.

This TCR was recovered from a man younger than 30 in good health. Some clones in this sample may be carry-over from other donors' samples. Source material: naive CD4+ T cells from PBMCs. Described subset: CD45RA+ positively selected.

The CDR3 region has the DNA TGTGCCAGCAGCGGGCCTAGCGGGCGCTCCTACGAGCAGTACTTC. This gives the protein CASSGPSGRSYEQYF. The chain joins TRBV28 to TRBJ2-7; 8 bases agree with TRBD2. The V gene end was trimmed by 6 bases and the J gene end by 0 bases; junction bases not matched to a gene: 7. In germline, CDR1 is MDHEN, CDR2 SYDVKM. CDR3 size: 15 residues.